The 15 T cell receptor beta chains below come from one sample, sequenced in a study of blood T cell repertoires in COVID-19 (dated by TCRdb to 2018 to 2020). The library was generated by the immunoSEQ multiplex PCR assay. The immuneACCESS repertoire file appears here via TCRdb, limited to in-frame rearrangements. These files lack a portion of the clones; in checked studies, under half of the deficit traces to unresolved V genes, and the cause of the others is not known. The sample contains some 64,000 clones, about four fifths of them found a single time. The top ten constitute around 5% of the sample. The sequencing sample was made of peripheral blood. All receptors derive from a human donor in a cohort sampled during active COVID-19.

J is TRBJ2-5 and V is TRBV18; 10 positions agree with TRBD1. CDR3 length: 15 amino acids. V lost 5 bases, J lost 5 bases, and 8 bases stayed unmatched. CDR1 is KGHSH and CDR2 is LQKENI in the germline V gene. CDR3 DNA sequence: TGTGCCAGCTCAATGCGACAGGGGGCGGATGAGACCCAGTACTTC. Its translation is CASSMRQGADETQYF.

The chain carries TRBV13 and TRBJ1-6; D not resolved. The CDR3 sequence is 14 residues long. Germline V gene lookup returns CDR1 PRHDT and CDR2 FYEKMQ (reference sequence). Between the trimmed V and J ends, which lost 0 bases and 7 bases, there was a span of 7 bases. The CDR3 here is CASSLGAGNSPLHF. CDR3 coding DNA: TGTGCCAGCAGCTTAGGCGCGGGGAATTCACCCCTCCACTTT.

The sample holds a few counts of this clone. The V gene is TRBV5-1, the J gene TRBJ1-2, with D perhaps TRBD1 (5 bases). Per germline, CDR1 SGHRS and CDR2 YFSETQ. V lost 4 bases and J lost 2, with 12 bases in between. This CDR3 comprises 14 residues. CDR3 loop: CASSTSGGNYGYTF. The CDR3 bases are TGCGCCAGCAGCACCTCCGGGGGGAACTATGGCTACACCTTC.

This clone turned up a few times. The CDR3 is CASSPLRQANTEAFF. As DNA, the CDR3 is TGTGCCAGCAGCCCCTTGAGACAGGCGAACACTGAAGCTTTCTTT. The rearrangement joins TRBV7-9 to TRBJ1-1; D is perhaps TRBD1 (6 bases). The CDR3 runs 15 residues. From germline, CDR1 is SEHNR and CDR2 FQNEAQ (reference sequence). V shed 5 bases and J shed 1 base, with 14 bases lying between them.

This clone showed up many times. CDR3 nucleotide sequence: TGTGCCAGCAGCTTTCAAGGGGTGAACACTGAAGCTTTCTTT. Translated, it gives CASSFQGVNTEAFF. The chain employs TRBV5-4 and TRBJ1-1; D may be TRBD1 (5 bases). From germline, CDR1 is SGHNT and CDR2 YYREEE (reference sequence). V dropped 2 bases and J dropped 0 bases, with 8 bases sitting between them. The CDR3 is 14 residues long. The entire variable domain, with the rest obtained from reference TRBV5-4 and TRBJ1-1, is as follows: ETGVTQSPTHLIKTRGQQVTLRCSSQSGHNTVSWYQQALGQGPQFIFQYYREEENGRGNFPPRFSGLQFPNYSSELNVNALELDDSALYLCASSFQGVNTEAFFGQGTRLTVV.

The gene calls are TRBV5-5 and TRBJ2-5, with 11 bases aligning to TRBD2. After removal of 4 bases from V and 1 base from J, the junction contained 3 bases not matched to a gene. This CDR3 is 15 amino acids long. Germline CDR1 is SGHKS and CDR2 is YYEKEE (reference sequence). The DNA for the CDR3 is TGTGCCAGCAGCCTACTAGCGGGGGCCCAAGAGACCCAGTACTTC. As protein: CASSLLAGAQETQYF.

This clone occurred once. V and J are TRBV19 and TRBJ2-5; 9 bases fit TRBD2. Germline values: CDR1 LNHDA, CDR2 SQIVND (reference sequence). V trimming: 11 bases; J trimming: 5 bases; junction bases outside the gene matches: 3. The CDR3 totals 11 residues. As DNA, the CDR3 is TGTGCCTCAACTAGCGGGGAGACCCAGTACTTC. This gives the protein CASTSGETQYF.

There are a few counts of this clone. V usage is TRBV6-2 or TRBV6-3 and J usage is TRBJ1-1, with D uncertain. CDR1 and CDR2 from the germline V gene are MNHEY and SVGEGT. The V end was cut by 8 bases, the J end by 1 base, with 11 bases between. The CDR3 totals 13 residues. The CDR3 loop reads CASGHLPNTEAFF. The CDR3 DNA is TGTGCCAGCGGCCACTTACCGAACACTGAAGCTTTCTTT.

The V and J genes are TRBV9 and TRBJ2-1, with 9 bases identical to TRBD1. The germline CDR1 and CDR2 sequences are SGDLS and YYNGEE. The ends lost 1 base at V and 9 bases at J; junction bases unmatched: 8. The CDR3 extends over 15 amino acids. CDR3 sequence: CASSVTGGSYGEQFF. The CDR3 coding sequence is TGTGCCAGCAGCGTAACAGGGGGCTCGTATGGTGAGCAGTTCTTC.

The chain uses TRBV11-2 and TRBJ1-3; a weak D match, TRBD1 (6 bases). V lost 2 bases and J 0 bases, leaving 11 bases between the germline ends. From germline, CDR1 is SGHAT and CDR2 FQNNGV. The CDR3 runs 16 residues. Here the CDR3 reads CASSLFPGASGNTIYF. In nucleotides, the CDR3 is TGTGCCAGCAGCTTATTTCCAGGGGCCTCTGGAAACACCATATATTTT.

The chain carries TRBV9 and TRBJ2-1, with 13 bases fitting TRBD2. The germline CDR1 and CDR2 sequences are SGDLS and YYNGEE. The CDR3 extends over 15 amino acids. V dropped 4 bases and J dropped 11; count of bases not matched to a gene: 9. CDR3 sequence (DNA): TGTGCCAGCAGCCCCGGGACTAGCGGGGATCAACAGCAGTTCTTC. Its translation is CASSPGTSGDQQQFF.

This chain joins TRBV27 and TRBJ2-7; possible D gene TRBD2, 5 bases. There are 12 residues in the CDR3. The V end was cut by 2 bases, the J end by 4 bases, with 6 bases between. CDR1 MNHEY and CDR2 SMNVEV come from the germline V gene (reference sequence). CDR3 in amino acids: CASSLRGYEQYF. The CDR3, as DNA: TGTGCCAGCAGTTTACGGGGTTACGAGCAGTACTTC.

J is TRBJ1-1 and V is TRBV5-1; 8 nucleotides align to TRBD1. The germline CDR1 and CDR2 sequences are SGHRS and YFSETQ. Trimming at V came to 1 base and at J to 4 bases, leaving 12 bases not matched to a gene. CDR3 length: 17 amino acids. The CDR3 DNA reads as TGCGCCAGCAGCTTGACCGGGACAGGTAGCATCCCCACTGAAGCTTTCTTT. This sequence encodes CASSLTGTGSIPTEAFF.

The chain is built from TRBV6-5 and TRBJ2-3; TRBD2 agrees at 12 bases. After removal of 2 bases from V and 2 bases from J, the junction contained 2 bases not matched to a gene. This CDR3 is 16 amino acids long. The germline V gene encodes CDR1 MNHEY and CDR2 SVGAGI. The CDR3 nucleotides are TGTGCCAGCAGTTACACTAGCGGGGGGACCACAGATACGCAGTATTTT. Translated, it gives CASSYTSGGTTDTQYF.

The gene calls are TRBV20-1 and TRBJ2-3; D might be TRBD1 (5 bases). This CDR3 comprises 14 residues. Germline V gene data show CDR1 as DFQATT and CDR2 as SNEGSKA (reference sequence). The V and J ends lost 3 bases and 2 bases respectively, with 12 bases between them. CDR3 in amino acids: CSASLGAATDTQYF. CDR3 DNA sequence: TGCAGTGCTAGTTTAGGGGCGGCCACAGATACGCAGTATTTT.